The rows below give T cell receptor beta chains drawn from one sample of a study of T cell responses to AZD1222 COVID-19 vaccine. The protocol was immunoSEQ multiplex PCR, while the TCRdb copy is restricted to in-frame clones and leaves out a portion. The table records some 120,000 clones, approximately 92% of them present only once. The sequenced sample was peripheral blood, obtained 28 days after the second AZD1222 dose. The receptor source for this set is an adult who received the AZD1222 COVID-19 vaccine. Both conserved end residues are part of each CDR3. A D gene is named only where the DNA matches it firmly. The size field is filled for only some rows; it gives once, few, many or a size class.

>TRBJ2-1|NA|TRBV24-1|NA
TGTGCCACCAGTGAACCCACTAGGGGCTCCTACAATGAGCAGTTCTTC
CATSEPTRGSYNEQFF
>TRBJ2-7|NA|TRBV5-4|TRBD2
TGTGCCAGCAGCTTGGGTATAGCGGGAGTACGGAACGAGCAGTACTTC
CASSLGIAGVRNEQYF
>TRBJ1-1|once|TRBV28|NA
TGTGCCAGCAATGAGGCGGGCCATATGAACACTGAAGCTTTCTTT
CASNEAGHMNTEAFF
>TRBJ1-5|NA|TRBV7-9|TRBD1
TGTGCCAGCAGTGGAACTGCCGGGACAGGGGATCAGCCCCAGCATTTT
CASSGTAGTGDQPQHF
>TRBJ2-7|many|TRBV3-1/TRBV3-2|NA
TGTGCCAGCAGCCGGACCAGCTCCTACGAGCAGTACTTC
CASSRTSSYEQYF
>TRBJ1-2|NA|TRBV27|NA
TGTGCCAGCAGTTTGCGCAGGGGAGAGAACTATGGCTACACCTTC
CASSLRRGENYGYTF
>TRBJ2-7|NA|TRBV20-1|NA
TGCAGTGCCGCGGGGGCTTACGAGCAGTACTTC
CSAAGAYEQYF
>TRBJ1-6|NA|TRBV27|TRBD1
TGTGCCAGCAGACAAGGGACAGGGGGCTTTTCACCCCTCCACTTT
CASRQGTGGFSPLHF
>TRBJ2-1|NA|TRBV2|NA
TGTGCCAGCCTGTCCGAGAGGGGGGCTAATGAGCAGTTCTTC
CASLSERGANEQFF
>TRBJ1-5|NA|TRBV7-9|NA
TGTGCCAGCAGCCCTAAGGGGGGACCTAATAGCAATCAGCCCCAGCATTTT
CASSPKGGPNSNQPQHF
>TRBJ2-1|NA|TRBV19|NA
TGTGCCAGTAGTATAGGTATGAACAATGAGCAGTTCTTC
CASSIGMNNEQFF
>TRBJ1-6|NA|TRBV20-1|NA
TGCAGTGCTAGTACAGTGGGGCTAGGTTCACCCCTCCACTTT
CSASTVGLGSPLHF
>TRBJ2-3|NA|TRBV3-1/TRBV3-2|NA
TGTGCCAGCGGCGTTACAGATACGCAGTATTTT
CASGVTDTQYF
>TRBJ2-7|NA|TRBV27|TRBD2
TGTGCCAGCAGTTTATCGATAGCGGGAGTCTACGAGCAGTACTTC
CASSLSIAGVYEQYF
>TRBJ1-6|NA|TRBV19|TRBD1
TGTGCCAGTAGTATTTTAGGTCAGGGGGGTTCACCCCTCCACTTT
CASSILGQGGSPLHF
>TRBJ1-1|NA|TRBV5-1|NA
TGCGCCAGCAGCCGATCAGGGACAATGAACACTGAAGCTTTCTTT
CASSRSGTMNTEAFF
>TRBJ2-5|NA|TRBV3-1/TRBV3-2|NA
TGTGCCAGCAGCCAAGCTGCAGCACAAGAGACCCAGTACTTC
CASSQAAAQETQYF
>TRBJ2-6|NA|TRBV5-4|NA
TGTGCCAGCAGCTTCGGAGTACTAGGCTCTGGGGCCAACGTCCTGACTTTC
CASSFGVLGSGANVLTF
>TRBJ2-1|NA|TRBV2|TRBD1
TGTGCCAGCAGCGCAGGGACAGGGAGGAATGAGCAGTTCTTC
CASSAGTGRNEQFF
>TRBJ2-7|NA|TRBV6-5|NA
TGTGCCAGCACGGACCAGGAAAAGATCTACGAGCAGTACTTC
CASTDQEKIYEQYF
>TRBJ1-2|NA|TRBV11-2|NA
TGTGCCAGCAGCTTAGACAGGAACTATGGCTACACCTTC
CASSLDRNYGYTF
>TRBJ2-1|NA|TRBV7-9|TRBD2
TGTGCCAGCAGCAAAGGACTAGCGGGAGTGGGTGAGCAGTTCTTC
CASSKGLAGVGEQFF